Below, 10 T cell receptor beta chains from the same sample are listed, as sequenced in a study of neurological immune-mediated disorders. TCRdb itself ran the 5' RACE reads through MiXCR, one entry per CDR3 protein. This table holds fewer than 50,000 distinct CDR3 sequences, 13% found once. Sample time point: longitudinal time-point 3. Input material: PBMCs. The receptors originated from a man younger than 45 in good health.

CDR3 sequence (DNA): TGCAGTGCCATCTCAGGACTAGCGGGGTATGAGCAGTTCTTC. Residues: CSAISGLAGYEQFF. The J gene is TRBJ2-1, the V gene TRBV20-1; 12 bases agree with TRBD2. V dropped 6 bases and J dropped 8; count of bases not matched to a gene: 8. The CDR3 is made up of 14 amino acids. From germline, CDR1 is DFQATT and CDR2 SNEGSKA (reference sequence).

This clonotype came up many times. V usage is TRBV20-1 and J usage is TRBJ2-1, with 11 bases aligning to TRBD2. Trimming cost V 3 bases and J 4 bases; bases outside gene matches: 8. This CDR3 spans 16 amino acids. The germline gives CDR1 DFQATT, CDR2 SNEGSKA (reference sequence). This CDR3 reads CSASLNSGRVYNEQFF. The CDR3 DNA reads as TGCAGTGCTAGCTTGAATAGCGGGAGGGTATACAATGAGCAGTTCTTC.

This clonotype was seen ten or more times. The rearrangement links TRBV4-2 to TRBJ2-4, with 8 bases identical to TRBD2. The CDR3 has 17 amino acids. Germline CDR1 and CDR2: LGHNA and YNFKEQ. J gave up 2 bases and V 1 base, and 7 bases lay outside the gene matches. CDR3 coding DNA: TGTGCCAGCAGCCAAGCCCAGCGGGAGACGACCAAAAACATTCAGTACTTC. It codes for CASSQAQRETTKNIQYF.

This clonotype was observed many times. The chain combines TRBV10-3 with TRBJ2-7, with 9 bases aligning to TRBD2. V was clipped by 9 bases and J by 5 bases; unmatched bases: 5. Germline CDR1 reads ENHRY; CDR2 reads SYGVKD. The CDR3 consists of 12 residues. Here the CDR3 reads CAISGSNNEQYF. The DNA for the CDR3 is TGTGCCATTAGCGGGAGTAACAACGAGCAGTACTTC.

This chain connects TRBV27 to TRBJ2-3, with D unresolved. CDR1 and CDR2 from the germline V gene are MNHEY and SMNVEV (reference sequence). The CDR3 covers 10 residues. CDR3 protein: CSQQADTQYF. CDR3 coding DNA: TGTTCCCAGCAGGCGGATACGCAGTATTTT.

This clonotype was seen at least ten times. This chain uses TRBV18 with TRBJ2-1, with 14 bases that match TRBD2. CDR1 KGHSH and CDR2 LQKENI come from the germline V gene. This CDR3 is built from 18 residues. The V gene end was trimmed by 0 bases and the J gene end by 2 bases; junction bases not matched to a gene: 3. The CDR3 reads CASSPPGLAGAAYNEQFF. The CDR3, as DNA: TGTGCCAGCTCACCACCGGGACTAGCGGGAGCCGCCTACAATGAGCAGTTCTTC.

This clonotype appeared many times. The chain combines TRBV5-1 with TRBJ2-3; 9 positions agree with TRBD1. Germline V gene lookup returns CDR1 SGHRS and CDR2 YFSETQ. The length of the CDR3 is 23 residues. V lost 0 bases, J lost 2 bases, and 25 bases stayed unmatched. The CDR3 nucleotides read TGCGCCAGCAGCTTGGTCCCCCCCTCCCGACGGACAGGGGTGGGCCCACTCACAGATACGCAGTATTTT. Protein: CASSLVPPSRRTGVGPLTDTQYF.

The table lists this clonotype with many counts. The CDR3 loop is CASSEGGTDTQYF. As DNA, the CDR3 is TGCGCCAGCAGTGAGGGGGGGACAGATACGCAGTATTTT. This chain joins TRBV10-2 and TRBJ2-3; D may be TRBD2 (6 bases). This CDR3 has 13 amino acids. V was shortened by 2 bases and J by 3 bases, with 6 bases between the two germline ends. CDR1 and CDR2 from the germline V gene are WSHSY and SAAADI.

Details on this clonotype: Given a much more abundant clone one base away, this may be a read error. This rearrangement joins TRBV12-3 or TRBV12-4 to TRBJ2-6; 9 bases match TRBD1. The CDR3 contains 19 residues. The CDR3, as DNA: TGTGCCAGCAGTTTGTTCCCCGGGACAGGGAAGTCTGGGGCCAAAGTCCTGACTTTC. Protein sequence: CASSLFPGTGKSGAKVLTF.

Ten or more counts support this clonotype. The CDR3 sequence: CAISERQGRGDTQYF. The CDR3 bases are TGTGCCATCAGTGAGCGCCAGGGCCGGGGAGATACGCAGTATTTT. The chain has TRBV10-3 and TRBJ2-3; D tentatively fits TRBD1 or TRBD2 (5 bases each). This CDR3 comprises 15 residues. From germline, CDR1 is ENHRY and CDR2 SYGVKD. With 2 bases removed from V and 5 bases from J, the gap between germline ends came to 14 bases.